These 15 T cell receptor beta chains were all obtained from the same sample, sequenced in a study of regulatory T cells in long-lasting Graves disease. CDR3 regions were amplified by Arm-PCR using iRepertoire HTBI primers to build TCR beta libraries. TCRdb reanalysed the multiplex PCR reads using MiXCR and keeps one entry per CDR3 protein. The data show roughly 700,000 distinct CDR3 sequences, approximately 29% seen once. Noted time point: persistent/refractory GD, antithyroid drugs over 5 years with positive TRAb. The TCR library was prepared using RNA isolated from PBMCs. Specimen: peripheral blood mononuclear cells (PBMCs), collected when the disease was refractory, from a patient treated with antithyroid drugs. These receptors were collected from a female donor with Graves disease.

The chain carries TRBV30 and TRBJ1-3, with unresolved D. The germline gives CDR1 GTSNPN, CDR2 SVGIG (reference sequence). The CDR3 sequence is 14 residues long. V gave up 2 bases and J gave up 1 base, with 9 bases separating them. The CDR3 DNA is TGTGCCTGGAGTTCTACAGCATCTGGAAACACCATATATTTT. Translated, it gives CAWSSTASGNTIYF.

This clonotype was seen many times. The V gene is TRBV2, the J gene TRBJ1-4; tentative D call: TRBD1 (5 bases). The CDR3 sequence is 15 residues long. The V gene's germline CDR1 is SNHLY and CDR2 FYNNEI. Trimming removed 0 bases from V and 7 bases from J, with 12 bases in between. The CDR3 region has the DNA TGTGCCAGCAGTGAAGCACCAGGGAGGAGTGAAAAACTGTTTTTT. This codes for CASSEAPGRSEKLFF.

The gene calls are TRBV4-1 and TRBJ2-7; 10 nucleotides agree with TRBD2. Trimming at V came to 1 base and at J to 0 bases, leaving 9 bases not matched to a gene. This CDR3 region has 18 residues. Germline CDR1 is MGHRA and CDR2 is YSYEKL. The CDR3 DNA follows: TGCGCCAGCAGCCAAGGCTTGTTAGGGACTAGCGCCTCCTACGAGCAGTACTTC. It is translated as CASSQGLLGTSASYEQYF.

This chain connects TRBV7-3 to TRBJ2-3, with TRBD2 as a possible D gene (5 bases). There are 14 residues in the CDR3. The V and J ends lost 0 bases and 8 bases respectively, with 12 bases between them. Looked up from germline, CDR1 is SGHTA and CDR2 is FQGTGA. The CDR3 is CASSLTPSSGTQYF. For the CDR3, the DNA is TGTGCCAGCAGCTTAACTCCTAGCAGCGGTACGCAGTATTTT.

This clonotype was picked up a small number of times. This chain uses TRBV15 with TRBJ1-1; TRBD1 agrees at 8 bases. The CDR3 runs 14 residues. The trim removed 3 bases at V and 4 bases at J, leaving 4 bases unmatched. The V gene's germline CDR1 is LNHNV and CDR2 YYDKDF (reference sequence). The DNA for the CDR3 is TGTGCCACCAGCAGTGTCAGGGGGCTCACTGAAGCTTTCTTT. It encodes CATSSVRGLTEAFF.

The chain combines TRBV15 with TRBJ2-7, with a tentative D call TRBD1 (6 bases). The CDR3 length is 14 residues. The V gene's germline CDR1 is LNHNV and CDR2 YYDKDF (reference sequence). V lost 5 bases to trimming and J lost 5 bases, with 16 bases between them. The DNA of the CDR3 is TGTGCCACCAGCTCCCTCCGTCAGGGGAACGAGCAGTACTTC. It specifies CATSSLRQGNEQYF.

This clonotype has more than one count but fewer than ten. The chain uses TRBV4-1 and TRBJ2-7; D call uncertain. The CDR3 is 15 residues long. Germline assignment: CDR1 MGHRA and CDR2 YSYEKL. V lost 4 bases and J 1 base, leaving 14 bases between the germline ends. CDR3: CASSLHPLISYEQYF. CDR3 DNA: TGCGCCAGCAGCCTGCACCCCCTTATTTCCTACGAGCAGTACTTC.

Many counts were recorded for this clonotype. The rearrangement joins TRBV6-5 to TRBJ1-2, with a possible D match to TRBD1 (5 bases). Deletions cut 0 bases from V and 4 bases from J, with 15 bases between. Germline loops: CDR1 MNHEY, CDR2 SVGAGI. This CDR3 is 16 amino acids long. CDR3 nucleotide sequence: TGTGCCAGCAGTTACTCTAGGGGATTCGGGTCCTATGGCTACACCTTC. The encoded protein is CASSYSRGFGSYGYTF.

The V and J genes are TRBV6-9 and TRBJ2-5, with D possibly matching TRBD2 (5 bases). Germline V CDR1 and CDR2: MNHGY, SVAAGI. The CDR3 spans 15 residues. V lost 3 bases to trimming and J lost 6 bases, with 17 bases between them. The chain's CDR3 is CASSYSTIPGKTQYF. The CDR3 coding sequence is TGTGCCAGCAGTTACTCCACCATCCCCGGGAAGACCCAGTACTTC.

There are many counts of this clonotype. V and J are TRBV28 and TRBJ1-2; D is possibly TRBD1 (5 bases). Trimming took 10 bases from V and 1 from J, leaving 13 bases between them. The CDR3 runs to 13 residues. The germline CDR1 and CDR2 sequences are MDHEN and SYDVKM. CDR3 sequence (DNA): TGTGCCACCTGGAGGGGAAATAACTATGGCTACACCTTC. Amino acid sequence: CATWRGNNYGYTF.

The rearrangement links TRBV10-3 to TRBJ2-4, with D tentatively TRBD1 (5 bases). V shed 3 bases and J shed 0 bases, with 9 bases lying between them. Germline CDR1 reads ENHRY; CDR2 reads SYGVKD. This CDR3 has 15 residues. The CDR3 here is CAISDRELAKNIQYF. The CDR3 nucleotides read TGTGCCATCAGTGACAGGGAATTAGCCAAAAACATTCAGTACTTC.

This sequence joins TRBV11-2 and TRBJ2-5; the match to TRBD2 covers 7 bases. V shed 5 bases and J 5 bases; nucleotides not matched to a gene: 5. The CDR3 is made up of 13 amino acids. Per germline, CDR1 SGHAT and CDR2 FQNNGV. CDR3 amino acids: CASSQGLLETQYF. The CDR3 region has the DNA TGTGCCAGCAGCCAGGGACTATTGGAGACCCAGTACTTC.

The chain uses TRBV15 and TRBJ2-5, with D perhaps matching TRBD1 (5 bases). Trimming took off 5 bases at V and 0 bases at J, with 16 bases between the two ends. Germline loops: CDR1 LNHNV, CDR2 YYDKDF (reference sequence). The CDR3 contains 16 residues. CDR3 loop: CATSGKTDEYQETQYF. The CDR3 DNA sequence: TGTGCCACCAGCGGAAAGACAGATGAGTACCAAGAGACCCAGTACTTC.

The sample holds a few counts of this clonotype. This chain connects TRBV27 to TRBJ2-7; the D gene could be TRBD1 or TRBD2 (6 bases each). Trimming removed 4 bases at V and 3 bases at J, with 19 bases between. Looked up from germline, CDR1 is MNHEY and CDR2 is SMNVEV (reference sequence). CDR3 size: 16 residues. CDR3 nucleotide sequence: TGTGCCAGCAGTTCACGGGGGCCGCCCGGGATCTACGAGCAGTACTTC. Translating it yields CASSSRGPPGIYEQYF.

V gene TRBV20-1 combines with J gene TRBJ1-1, with D perhaps TRBD1 (6 bases). The CDR3 runs to 15 residues. V was trimmed by 5 bases and J by 1 base, leaving 17 bases between them. The V gene's germline CDR1 is DFQATT and CDR2 SNEGSKA (reference sequence). The CDR3: CSAPRDGGGNTEAFF. The CDR3 region has the DNA TGCAGTGCTCCCCGGGACGGAGGGGGGAACACTGAAGCTTTCTTT.